This entry lists 16 T cell receptor beta chains sequenced from one sample in a study of siplizumab effects on memory and regulatory T cells. Repertoires were generated with immunoSEQ multiplex PCR, while TCRdb's copy carries only in-frame clones and drops some. The profile shows tens of thousands of clones, approximately 93% of them singletons. The sample comprised CD8+ T cells sorted from blood. The receptors were gathered from a human donor in good health.

The gene calls are TRBV30 and TRBJ2-3; tentative D call: TRBD2 (6 bases). Germline CDR1 reads GTSNPN; CDR2 reads SVGIG (reference sequence). The V and J ends lost 0 bases and 2 bases respectively, with 12 bases between them. The CDR3 sequence is 15 residues long. The CDR3: CAWSVRGLPTDTQYF. CDR3 in DNA: TGTGCCTGGAGTGTACGAGGACTACCCACAGATACGCAGTATTTT.

V and J are TRBV5-1 and TRBJ2-1, with D possibly being TRBD2 (5 bases). Between the trimmed V and J ends, which lost 4 bases and 1 base, there was a span of 15 bases. The germline V gene encodes CDR1 SGHRS and CDR2 YFSETQ. This CDR3 has 16 residues. CDR3 sequence (DNA): TGCGCCAGCAGCCTCCTCCCCGGGGTTTCCTACAATGAGCAGTTCTTC. Protein sequence: CASSLLPGVSYNEQFF. Drawing the rest from reference TRBV5-1 and TRBJ2-1, the complete variable domain is KAGVTQTPRYLIKTRGQQVTLSCSPISGHRSVSWYQQTPGQGLQFLFEYFSETQRNKGNFPGRFSGRQFSNSRSEMNVSTLELGDSALYLCASSLLPGVSYNEQFFGPGTRLTVL.

This chain joins TRBV4-3 and TRBJ2-1; TRBD2 agrees at 7 bases. Germline CDR1 reads LGHNA; CDR2 reads YSLEER. The junction had 10 bases not matched to a gene; V was cut back by 1 base and J by 4 bases. This CDR3 region has 17 residues. The CDR3 DNA follows: TGCGCCAGCAGCCAAGGGGAGGGATCGACCCCTTACAATGAGCAGTTCTTC. Translated: CASSQGEGSTPYNEQFF.

V and J are TRBV27 and TRBJ1-2; 7 bases match TRBD1. Trimming at V came to 5 bases and at J to 8 bases, leaving 8 bases not matched to a gene. CDR3 length equals 13 residues. Germline values: CDR1 MNHEY, CDR2 SMNVEV (reference sequence). CDR3 region: CASSPRGGGGYTF. CDR3 DNA: TGTGCCAGCAGTCCCCGGGGAGGGGGCGGCTACACCTTC.

The gene calls are TRBV9 and TRBJ2-2; 8 bases agree with TRBD1. Per germline, CDR1 SGDLS and CDR2 YYNGEE. CDR3 length equals 13 residues. V dropped 4 bases and J dropped 6; count of bases not matched to a gene: 2. Here the CDR3 DNA reads TGTGCCAGCAGCCCACAGGGGGCCGGGGAGCTGTTTTTT. Amino acids: CASSPQGAGELFF.

The V call is TRBV4-2, the J call TRBJ2-5; TRBD2 matches at 11 bases. Germline CDR1 LGHNA, CDR2 YNFKEQ. This CDR3 has 15 residues. V was clipped by 4 bases and J by 5 bases; unmatched bases: 6. The CDR3 DNA is TGTGCCAGCAGCCTAACTAGCGGGAGTCTGGAGACCCAGTACTTC. Translation: CASSLTSGSLETQYF.

This clone has just one count. This chain links TRBV2 with TRBJ2-1; 8 bases are shared with TRBD2. Trimming at V came to 7 bases and at J to 9 bases, leaving 5 bases not matched to a gene. The germline gives CDR1 SNHLY, CDR2 FYNNEI. The CDR3 length is 12 residues. For the CDR3, the DNA is TGTGCCAGCACTGCAACTAGCGGTGAGCAGTTCTTC. Its protein product is CASTATSGEQFF.

The chain joins TRBV10-2 to TRBJ2-1; D may be TRBD2 (7 bases). V was clipped by 7 bases and J by 4 bases, with 20 bases between them. Germline V CDR1 and CDR2: WSHSY, SAAADI. CDR3 size: 16 residues. This CDR3 reads CASNPGVGGPYNEQFF. CDR3 in DNA: TGCGCCAGCAATCCTGGAGTGGGGGGGCCGTACAATGAGCAGTTCTTC.

J is TRBJ2-5 and V is TRBV11-1; 9 bases match TRBD2. Trimming took 5 bases from V and 4 from J; bases not matched to a gene: 14. Germline assignment: CDR1 SGHAT and CDR2 FQDESV (reference sequence). The CDR3 sequence is 17 residues long. For the CDR3, the DNA is TGTGCCAGCAGCCCAGACCCTCGACTAGCGGAGGTAGAGACCCAGTACTTC. Residues: CASSPDPRLAEVETQYF.

The rearrangement joins TRBV5-6 to TRBJ1-5; D is unclear. The CDR3 runs to 15 residues. Germline assignment: CDR1 SGHDT and CDR2 YYEEEE. Trimming removed 4 bases at V and 0 bases at J, with 11 bases between. The DNA of the CDR3 is TGTGCCAGCAGCCCCGGCCGTTATAGCAATCAGCCCCAGCATTTT. This translates into CASSPGRYSNQPQHF.

This clone has a handful of counts. CDR3 nucleotides: TGTGCCTGGAGTCGTGGGTCTGAAGCTTTCTTT. Amino acid sequence: CAWSRGSEAFF. V usage is TRBV30 and J usage is TRBJ1-1; D is unresolved. This CDR3 is 11 amino acids long. V was clipped by 2 bases and J by 6 bases, with 7 bases between them. In germline, CDR1 is GTSNPN, CDR2 SVGIG (reference sequence).

The V and J genes are TRBV7-2 and TRBJ2-7; D not resolved. Germline CDR1 and CDR2: SGHTA and FQGNSA. This CDR3 comprises 13 residues. V lost 5 bases and J lost 0, with 8 bases in between. CDR3: CASSPADSYEQYF. In nucleotides, the CDR3 is TGTGCCAGCAGCCCCGCTGACTCCTACGAGCAGTACTTC. The variable domain in full, with the rest retrieved from reference TRBV7-2 and TRBJ2-7, is GAGVSQSPSNKVTEKGKDVELRCDPISGHTALYWYRQSLGQGLEFLIYFQGNSAPDKSGLPSDRFSAERTGGSVSTLTIQRTQQEDSAVYLCASSPADSYEQYFGPGTRLTVT.

The rearrangement joins TRBV27 to TRBJ1-2, with TRBD1 matching 10 bases. Germline CDR1 reads MNHEY; CDR2 reads SMNVEV (reference sequence). The junction had 8 bases not matched to a gene; V was cut back by 5 bases and J by 8 bases. The CDR3 covers 14 residues. CDR3 sequence: CASSTTGTGEGYTF. CDR3 DNA: TGTGCCAGCAGTACCACCGGGACAGGGGAAGGCTACACCTTC.

The DNA of the CDR3 is TGTGCCAGCAGTCCCTGGGACAGGGGTAACGAGCAGTACTTC. As protein: CASSPWDRGNEQYF. The V gene is TRBV27, the J gene TRBJ2-7; TRBD1 matches 10 bases. Per germline, CDR1 MNHEY and CDR2 SMNVEV (reference sequence). The junction had 6 bases not matched to a gene; V was cut back by 5 bases and J by 5 bases. This CDR3 has 14 residues.

The chain joins TRBV4-1 to TRBJ2-1; 7 nucleotides agree with TRBD1. The CDR3 is 15 residues long. The germline V gene has CDR1 MGHRA and CDR2 YSYEKL. Trimming removed 3 bases from V and 2 bases from J; junction bases left unmatched: 4. The CDR3: CASSQDRTAYNEQFF. DNA for the CDR3: TGCGCCAGCAGCCAGGACAGGACAGCCTACAATGAGCAGTTCTTC.

V is TRBV18 and J is TRBJ1-5, with 7 bases that match TRBD1. This CDR3 region has 14 residues. V lost 4 bases and J lost 2; bases outside the gene matches: 2. Germline V CDR1 and CDR2: KGHSH, LQKENI. The CDR3 coding sequence is TGTGCCAGCTCACGAGGACAGGGCAATCAGCCCCAGCATTTT. This codes for CASSRGQGNQPQHF.